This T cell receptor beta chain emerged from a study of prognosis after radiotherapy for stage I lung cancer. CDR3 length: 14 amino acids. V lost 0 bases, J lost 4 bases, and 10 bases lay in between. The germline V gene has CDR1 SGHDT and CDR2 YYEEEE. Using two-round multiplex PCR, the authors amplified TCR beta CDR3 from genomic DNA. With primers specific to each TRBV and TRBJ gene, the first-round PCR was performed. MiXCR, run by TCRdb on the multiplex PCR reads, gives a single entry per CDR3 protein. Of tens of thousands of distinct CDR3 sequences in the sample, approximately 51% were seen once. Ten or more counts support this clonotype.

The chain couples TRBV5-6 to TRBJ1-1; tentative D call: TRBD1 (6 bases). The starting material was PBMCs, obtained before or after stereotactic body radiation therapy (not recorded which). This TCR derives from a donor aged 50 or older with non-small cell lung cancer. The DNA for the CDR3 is TGTGCCAGCAGCTTGGGGGGGCCAGGCACTGAAGCTTTCTTT. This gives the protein CASSLGGPGTEAFF.